The present T cell receptor beta chain was sequenced within a study of shared T cell receptors in the human thymus. Some clones are missing from TCRdb's copy, which holds only in-frame ones; the method was immunoSEQ multiplex PCR. This table holds 640,000 or so clones, around 87% found once. Trimming cost V 4 bases and J 3 bases; bases outside gene matches: 12. This CDR3 spans 17 amino acids. Germline V CDR1 and CDR2: MDHEN, SYDVKM. This sample also belongs to another study, concerning human thymus T cells. According to that study: Gene usage for V and J segments appeared biased in thymic and blood repertoires.

This sequence was found in a boy under two years old with a congenital heart defect. The chain employs TRBV28 and TRBJ2-3; 8 nucleotides match TRBD2. The material sequenced was thymocytes. This chain's CDR3 is CASSWVSGGLPTDTQYF. CDR3 DNA: TGTGCCAGCAGTTGGGTTTCGGGGGGGCTTCCAACAGATACGCAGTATTTT.